This is a list of T cell receptor beta chains from one sample in a study of blood T cell repertoires in COVID-19. Produced via immunoSEQ multiplex PCR; TCRdb's table is partial and in-frame only. The top ten hold roughly 7% of the sample, which has over 50,000 clones, about 89% seen once. The sample taken for sequencing was peripheral blood. These receptors were taken from a man aged 60-69 years with acute or convalescent COVID-19. Both conserved end residues are part of each CDR3. Each record gives: D gene, V gene, J gene, CDR3 protein, CDR3 DNA. D genes are given only for firm matches.

>TRBD1|TRBV10-2|TRBJ2-7
CASSDIQGARYEQYF
TGCGCCAGCAGTGACATCCAGGGGGCGCGGTACGAGCAGTACTTC
>TRBD2|TRBV28|TRBJ2-1
CASRKLAGGPSGYNEQFF
TGTGCCAGCAGAAAACTAGCGGGGGGGCCATCGGGCTACAATGAGCAGTTCTTC
>-|TRBV6-2/TRBV6-3|TRBJ1-1
CASSYPRVTEAFF
TGTGCCAGCAGTTACCCCCGGGTGACTGAAGCTTTCTTT
>-|TRBV7-2|TRBJ2-3
CASSRGYSTDTQYF
TGTGCCAGCAGCAGGGGGTATAGCACAGATACGCAGTATTTT
>TRBD1|TRBV3-1/TRBV3-2|TRBJ1-1
CASSPTGTENTEAFF
TGTGCCAGCAGCCCAACCGGGACAGAGAACACTGAAGCTTTCTTT
>-|TRBV4-3|TRBJ1-1
CASSQEGGGREAFF
TGCGCCAGCAGCCAAGAAGGGGGGGGCCGTGAAGCTTTCTTT
>TRBD1|TRBV2|TRBJ1-2
CASPRGQGPARNYGYTF
TGTGCCAGCCCCAGGGGGCAGGGGCCGGCCCGCAACTATGGCTACACCTTC
>-|TRBV19|TRBJ2-5
CASRQAGETQYF
TGTGCCAGTAGGCAGGCTGGGGAGACCCAGTACTTC
>TRBD2|TRBV4-3|TRBJ2-7
CASSQDETSGGYEQYF
TGCGCCAGCAGCCAAGATGAGACTAGCGGGGGCTACGAGCAGTACTTC
>TRBD1|TRBV29-1|TRBJ1-1
CSVGTGAAFF
TGCAGCGTGGGGACAGGGGCAGCTTTCTTT
>-|TRBV7-2|TRBJ2-2
CASSLEGGNTGELFF
TGTGCCAGCAGCTTAGAAGGGGGAAACACCGGGGAGCTGTTTTTT
>TRBD1|TRBV5-6|TRBJ2-7
CASSIFGTGSYEQYF
TGTGCCAGCAGCATATTCGGGACAGGCTCCTACGAGCAGTACTTC